This T cell receptor beta chain comes out of a study of blood T cell repertoires in COVID-19. As for the study in general: Spain, Italy and the United States supplied samples that represented acute and convalescent COVID-19. Sources were T cells, B-cell-depleted T cells, or PBMCs; the material itself was cDNA or gDNA.

A few counts support this clone. This CDR3 comprises 13 residues. CDR1 is SEHNR, CDR2 FQNEAQ, per germline (reference sequence). V was shortened by 5 bases and J by 5 bases, with 12 bases between the two germline ends. Source study methods: Amplification of reference gene primers provided the estimated nucleated cell counts. Data came from immunoSEQ multiplex PCR; TCRdb stores just in-frame clones and leaves some out. V and J calls and clone size are as listed in that table; D and trimming were resolved from the DNA. The repertoire has around 250,000 clones, about four fifths of them found once; the top ten carry roughly 1.9%.

The receptor was isolated from a man aged 30 to 45 who had recovered from COVID-19. Sequencing input: peripheral blood. The rearrangement uses TRBV7-9 and TRBJ2-5, with D hard to call. The CDR3 region is CASSHKMSETQYF. The CDR3 DNA follows: TGTGCCAGCAGCCACAAGATGTCGGAGACCCAGTACTTC. The whole variable domain, filled in from reference TRBV7-9 and TRBJ2-5, reads DTGVSQNPRHKITKRGQNVTFRCDPISEHNRLYWYRQTLGQGPEFLTYFQNEAQLEKSRLLSDRFSAERPKGSFSTLEIQRTEQGDSAMYLCASSHKMSETQYFGPGTRLLVL.